This TCR beta chain was profiled in a study of Graves' ophthalmopathy and Graves' hyperthyroidism. Study-level findings and limits: This model predicted ophthalmopathy progression (sensitivity roughly 70%, specificity around 72%). Sensitivity reached more than 85% and specificity about 81% for a 13-signature model separating ophthalmopathy from stable hyperthyroidism.

This clonotype was recorded many times. Its antigen is not identified. Amplification targeted the TCR beta CDR3 regions, with RNA transcripts as the source material. A first-round RT-PCR used HTBI primers, followed by a second-round multiplex PCR. TCRdb processed the multiplex PCR reads anew with MiXCR; each CDR3 protein has one entry. Counted here are about 1.2 million distinct CDR3 sequences, roughly two fifths occurring once; the ten biggest clones make up over 8.5%. Other autoimmune disease, uncontrolled infection, pregnancy and lactation led to exclusion. Between the trimmed V and J ends, which lost 0 bases and 6 bases, there was a span of 13 bases. CDR1 SGHRS and CDR2 YFSETQ come from the germline V gene. The CDR3 has 16 residues.

This TCR derives from an adult man with Graves' hyperthyroidism. The rearrangement joins TRBV5-1 to TRBJ1-6, with D maybe TRBD1 (5 bases). Sequenced: peripheral blood or thyroid tissue (not recorded which). The CDR3 is CASSLAPRVANSPLHF. The CDR3 nucleotides read TGCGCCAGCAGCTTGGCACCCAGGGTTGCTAATTCACCCCTCCACTTT.